These T cell receptor beta chains were read from a single sample in a study of CD8 T cells in ankylosing spondylitis. Each CDR3 protein is one row after TCRdb ran MiXCR on the 5' RACE reads. The table lists 400,000 or so distinct CDR3 sequences, roughly 26% of them singletons. Sequencing was done on a sample of blood, either unsorted or a sorted T cell fraction (not recorded which). These receptors originate from a male donor with ankylosing spondylitis. Each CDR3 is given with its conserved first and last residue. The D gene is left open where the match is weak. Clone size, where shown, is once, few, many, or a class for clones that have expanded.

v_gene	abundance	d_gene	j_gene	CDR3nt	CDR3aa
TRBV20-1	few	NA	TRBJ2-3	TGCAGTGCACCACAAGGAACGCAGTATTTT	CSAPQGTQYF
TRBV6-5	NA	NA	TRBJ1-3	TGTGCCAGCAGTTACGAGGGAGACGGAAACACCATATATTTT	CASSYEGDGNTIYF
TRBV10-3	NA	NA	TRBJ2-3	TGTGCCATCAGCTCTAGCACAGATACGCAGTATTTT	CAISSSTDTQYF
TRBV3-1	NA	TRBD2	TRBJ2-7	TGTGCCAGCAGCCGGACTAGCGGGGACTACGAGCAGTACTTC	CASSRTSGDYEQYF
TRBV20-1	few	NA	TRBJ1-4	TGCAGTGCCTCATTTCCATCCGGGGGGATTAATGAAAAACTGTTTTTT	CSASFPSGGINEKLFF
TRBV2	NA	NA	TRBJ2-1	TGTGCCAGCACCTACCGACTAGAAAATGAGCAGTTCTTC	CASTYRLENEQFF
TRBV6-6	few	NA	TRBJ2-1	TGTGCCAGCAGCATCGGGGTGTACAATGAGCAGTTCTTC	CASSIGVYNEQFF
TRBV15	NA	NA	TRBJ1-1	TGTGCCACCGGGATGAACACTGAAGCTTTCTTT	CATGMNTEAFF
TRBV20-1	NA	NA	TRBJ2-3	TGCAGTGCTAGATGGGGAGCAGATACGCAGTATTTT	CSARWGADTQYF
TRBV20-1	NA	TRBD1	TRBJ2-7	TGCAGTGCAAGTTTGGGGACAGGGGTCTACGAGCAGTACTTC	CSASLGTGVYEQYF
TRBV7-9	few	NA	TRBJ2-1	TGTGCCAGCAGCAGCCTCTTACTTGGGAAGGGGTACAATGAGCAGTTCTTC	CASSSLLLGKGYNEQFF
TRBV5-6	NA	TRBD1	TRBJ1-2	TGTGCCAGCAGCGAGCAGGGGGGGGAAGAAGGCTACACCTTC	CASSEQGGEEGYTF
TRBV5-1	NA	NA	TRBJ1-5	TGCGCCACCGATTTGAGGGGGGGGATCGTTAATAGCAATCAGCCCCAGCATTTT	CATDLRGGIVNSNQPQHF
TRBV24-1	once	TRBD1	TRBJ2-7	TGTGCCACCAGTGACCCGGGACAGGGGGCCTTTGAGCAGTACTTC	CATSDPGQGAFEQYF
TRBV24-1	few	NA	TRBJ2-1	TGTGCCACCAGTGATACCCGAGGGGTAATAAGCTCCTACAATGAGCAGTTCTTC	CATSDTRGVISSYNEQFF
TRBV15	NA	NA	TRBJ1-1	TGTGCCACCAGCCCACTAAAGAACACTGAAGCTTTCTTT	CATSPLKNTEAFF
TRBV12-3/TRBV12-4	many	NA	TRBJ2-3	TGTGCCAGCAGTCCCCATGCTAGCACAGATACGCAGTATTTT	CASSPHASTDTQYF
TRBV7-2	few	TRBD1	TRBJ1-2	TGTGCCGGTCGACAGGGGGACTATGGCTACACCTTC	CAGRQGDYGYTF
TRBV27	NA	NA	TRBJ1-2	TGTGCCAGCAGTCAAGGGAATCCCTATGGCTACACCTTC	CASSQGNPYGYTF
TRBV11-2	NA	NA	TRBJ2-7	TGTGCCAGCAGCCCTTGGGACGCTTCCTACGAGCAGTACTTC	CASSPWDASYEQYF
TRBV10-3	NA	TRBD2	TRBJ2-5	TGTGCCAGCCGGACTAGCGTCACACAAGAGACCCAGTACTTC	CASRTSVTQETQYF
TRBV20-1	NA	TRBD2	TRBJ2-5	TGCAGTGCTCGCTCACTAGCGGAGTACCAAGAGACCCAGTACTTC	CSARSLAEYQETQYF
TRBV7-9	few	TRBD1	TRBJ2-6	TGTGCCAGCAACCCGGGACAGGCAGTCTCTGGGGCCAACGTCCTGACTTTC	CASNPGQAVSGANVLTF
TRBV2	few	TRBD1	TRBJ1-5	TGTGCCAGCAGCGCGACAGGGCTAGACAATCAGCCCCAGCATTTT	CASSATGLDNQPQHF
TRBV5-1	NA	TRBD1	TRBJ2-1	TGCGCCAGCAGCCCCTCCGGGACAGGGCACTACAATGAGCAGTTCTTC	CASSPSGTGHYNEQFF
TRBV7-6	NA	NA	TRBJ2-5	TGTGCCAGCAGCTTAGCGTGGGGAGTACTAGGCCAAGAGACCCAGTACTTC	CASSLAWGVLGQETQYF
TRBV12-3/TRBV12-4	NA	NA	TRBJ1-6	TGTGCCAGCAGCGACTACTCCTATAATTCACCCCTCCACTTT	CASSDYSYNSPLHF
TRBV2	few	NA	TRBJ2-5	TGTGCCAGCACCGGGGATGTACAAGAGACCCAGTACTTC	CASTGDVQETQYF
TRBV7-9	NA	NA	TRBJ2-1	TGTGCCAGCAGCCCAGGACCTGGGGTGCAGTTCTTC	CASSPGPGVQFF
TRBV20-1	NA	TRBD2	TRBJ2-1	TGCAGTGAGTGGGTTAGCGGGAGAGGTGAGCAGTTCTTC	CSEWVSGRGEQFF
TRBV12-3/TRBV12-4	NA	NA	TRBJ2-2	TGTGCCAGCAGCCCCCAGGGCGGGTCGAACACCGGGGAGCTGTTTTTT	CASSPQGGSNTGELFF
TRBV11-2	NA	TRBD2	TRBJ2-1	TGTGCCAGCAGCCAGGGGTCTAGCGGGTTGGTGACCTACAATGAGCAGTTCTTC	CASSQGSSGLVTYNEQFF
TRBV24-1	few	NA	TRBJ2-7	TGTGCCACCAGTGAAGGCGACGGCCCCTACGAGCAGTACTTC	CATSEGDGPYEQYF
TRBV7-8	NA	NA	TRBJ2-2	TGTGCCAGCAGCCCCCGGGACAAACTCGGCGGGCTTAACACCGGGGAGCTGTTTTTT	CASSPRDKLGGLNTGELFF
TRBV5-1	few	TRBD1	TRBJ1-2	TGCGCCAGCAGCATCGTCCCGGGACAGGGATTGATTGATGGCTACACCTTC	CASSIVPGQGLIDGYTF
TRBV4-1	NA	TRBD2	TRBJ2-1	TGCGCCAGCAGCCCCGGGACTAGCGGGGGAAAACAGTTCTTC	CASSPGTSGGKQFF
TRBV5-1	few	TRBD1	TRBJ1-1	TGCGCCAGCGCCGGACAGGGGAACACTGAAGCTTTCTTT	CASAGQGNTEAFF
TRBV12-3/TRBV12-4	NA	NA	TRBJ1-5	TGTGCCAGCAGTCCGGGTTTGGGCCGACAGCCCCAGCATTTT	CASSPGLGRQPQHF
TRBV20-1	NA	NA	TRBJ1-4	TGCAGTGCTATACCCACAGGAGATATTGAAAAACTGTTTTTT	CSAIPTGDIEKLFF
TRBV5-4	few	NA	TRBJ2-5	TGTGCCAGCAGTGAGTCGAGGGGCGAGGCACAAGAGACCCAGTACTTC	CASSESRGEAQETQYF